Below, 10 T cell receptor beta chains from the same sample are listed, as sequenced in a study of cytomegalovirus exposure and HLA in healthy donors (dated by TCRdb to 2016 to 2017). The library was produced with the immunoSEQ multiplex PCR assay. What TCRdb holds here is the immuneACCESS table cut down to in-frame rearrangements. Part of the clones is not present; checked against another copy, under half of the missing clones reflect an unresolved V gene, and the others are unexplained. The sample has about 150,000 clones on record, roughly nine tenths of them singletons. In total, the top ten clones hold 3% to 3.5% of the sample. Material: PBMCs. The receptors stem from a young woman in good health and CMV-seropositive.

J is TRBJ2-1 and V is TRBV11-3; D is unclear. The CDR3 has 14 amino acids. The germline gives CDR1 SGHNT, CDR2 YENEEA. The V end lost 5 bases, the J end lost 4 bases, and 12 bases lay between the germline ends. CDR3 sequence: CASSRDNPYNEQFF. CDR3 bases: TGTGCCAGCAGCCGAGACAATCCGTACAATGAGCAGTTCTTC.

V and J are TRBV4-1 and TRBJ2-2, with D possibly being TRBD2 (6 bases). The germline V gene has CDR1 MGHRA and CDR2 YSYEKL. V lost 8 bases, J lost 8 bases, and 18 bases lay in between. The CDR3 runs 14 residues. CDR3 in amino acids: CASARDWGRGELFF. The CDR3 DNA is TGCGCCAGCGCCCGCGACTGGGGGAGGGGGGAGCTGTTTTTT.

CDR3 sequence: CASSVGLSNTGELFF. In nucleotides, the CDR3 is TGTGCCAGTTCGGTTGGACTTTCGAACACCGGGGAGCTGTTTTTT. The rearrangement uses TRBV19 and TRBJ2-2; TRBD2 might be the D (5 bases). From germline, CDR1 is LNHDA and CDR2 SQIVND (reference sequence). Trimming took off 8 bases at V and 0 bases at J, with 13 bases between the two ends. This CDR3 has 15 residues. Full variable domain (outside the CDR3, taken from reference TRBV19 and TRBJ2-2): DGGITQSPKYLFRKEGQNVTLSCEQNLNHDAMYWYRQDPGQGLRLIYYSQIVNDFQKGDIAEGYSVSREKKESFPLTVTSAQKNPTAFYLCASSVGLSNTGELFFGEGSRLTVL.

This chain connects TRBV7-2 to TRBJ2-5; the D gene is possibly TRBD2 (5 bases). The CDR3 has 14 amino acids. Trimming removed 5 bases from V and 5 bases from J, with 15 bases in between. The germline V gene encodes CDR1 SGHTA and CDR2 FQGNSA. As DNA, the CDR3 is TGTGCCAGCAGCCCAAACTTGGGAGAGGAGACCCAGTACTTC. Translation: CASSPNLGEETQYF.

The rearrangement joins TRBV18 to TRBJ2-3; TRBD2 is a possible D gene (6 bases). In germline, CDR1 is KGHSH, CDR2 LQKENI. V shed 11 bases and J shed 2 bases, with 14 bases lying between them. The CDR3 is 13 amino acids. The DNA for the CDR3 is TGTGCCGGGGACGCGGGGAACACAGATACGCAGTATTTT. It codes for CAGDAGNTDTQYF.

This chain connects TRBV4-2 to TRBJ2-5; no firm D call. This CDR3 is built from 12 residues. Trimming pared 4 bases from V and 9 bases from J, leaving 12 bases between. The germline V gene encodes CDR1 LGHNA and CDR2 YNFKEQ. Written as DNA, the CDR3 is TGTGCCAGCAGCCCTCAGAATGGGCCCCAGTACTTC. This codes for CASSPQNGPQYF.

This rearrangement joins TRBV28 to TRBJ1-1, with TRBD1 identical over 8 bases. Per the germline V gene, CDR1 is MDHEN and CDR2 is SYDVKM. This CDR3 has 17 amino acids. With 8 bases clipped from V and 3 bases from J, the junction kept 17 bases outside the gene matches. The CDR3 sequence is CASPKSLPGQEDTEAFF. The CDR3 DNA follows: TGTGCCAGCCCCAAATCTCTCCCGGGACAGGAAGACACTGAAGCTTTCTTT.

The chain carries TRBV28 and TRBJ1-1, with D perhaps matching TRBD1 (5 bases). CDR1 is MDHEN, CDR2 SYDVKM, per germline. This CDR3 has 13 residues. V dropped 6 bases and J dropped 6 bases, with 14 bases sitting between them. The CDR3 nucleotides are TGTGCCAGCAGATGGGGGGGGTTCGCTGAAGCTTTCTTT. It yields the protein CASRWGGFAEAFF.

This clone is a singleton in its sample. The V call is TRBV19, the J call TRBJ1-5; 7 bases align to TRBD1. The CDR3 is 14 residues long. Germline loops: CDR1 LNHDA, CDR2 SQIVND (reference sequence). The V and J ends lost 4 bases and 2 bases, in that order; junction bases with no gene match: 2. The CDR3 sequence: CASSRDRGNQPQHF. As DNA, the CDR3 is TGTGCCAGTAGTAGAGACAGGGGCAATCAGCCCCAGCATTTT. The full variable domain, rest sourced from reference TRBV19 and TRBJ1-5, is DGGITQSPKYLFRKEGQNVTLSCEQNLNHDAMYWYRQDPGQGLRLIYYSQIVNDFQKGDIAEGYSVSREKKESFPLTVTSAQKNPTAFYLCASSRDRGNQPQHFGDGTRLSIL.

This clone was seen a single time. CDR3 coding DNA: TGTGCCAGCAGTTCCCCCGAGACTACCTCGTACGAGCAGTACTTC. Its protein is CASSSPETTSYEQYF. This rearrangement joins TRBV6-6 to TRBJ2-7; tentative D call: TRBD2 (5 bases). V lost 4 bases, J lost 4 bases, and 17 bases lay in between. The V gene's germline CDR1 is MNHNY and CDR2 SVGAGI (reference sequence). CDR3 length: 15 residues.